This TCR beta chain originates from a study of patients and donors after allogeneic stem cell transplantation. Each CDR3 protein gets one entry after TCRdb re-called the RT-PCR reads with MiXCR. This sample has roughly 12,000 distinct CDR3 sequences, with approximately 25% found just once. Germline assignment: CDR1 SGHTS and CDR2 YDEGEE. The CDR3 extends over 17 amino acids. V was cut by 4 bases and J by 3 bases, with 19 bases left in between. The V and J genes are TRBV5-8 and TRBJ1-4; unclear D gene. Source material: blood, either unsorted or a sorted T cell fraction (not recorded which). The sequence was collected from a human donor who was either an allogeneic HSCT recipient or a stem cell or donor lymphocyte infusion donor (not recorded which). It is not recorded whose cells these are; they may come from a transplant donor. CDR3 nucleotide sequence: TGTGCCAGCAGCCGGTGGGCGGAGAAGGGAGCTAATGAAAAACTGTTTTTT. Protein: CASSRWAEKGANEKLFF.